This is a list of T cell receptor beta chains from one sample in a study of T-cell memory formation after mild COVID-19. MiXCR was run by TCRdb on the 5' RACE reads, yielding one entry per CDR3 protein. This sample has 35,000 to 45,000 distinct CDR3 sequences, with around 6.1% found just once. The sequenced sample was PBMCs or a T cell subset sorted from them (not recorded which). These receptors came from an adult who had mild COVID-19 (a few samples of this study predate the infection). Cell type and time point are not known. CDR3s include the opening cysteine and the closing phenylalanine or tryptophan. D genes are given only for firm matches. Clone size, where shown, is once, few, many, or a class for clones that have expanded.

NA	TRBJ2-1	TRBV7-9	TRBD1	CARSFPRAGGNEQFF	TGTGCCAGAAGCTTTCCCCGGGCAGGGGGCAATGAGCAGTTCTTC
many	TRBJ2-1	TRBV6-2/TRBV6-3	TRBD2	CASSYRTGTSGGLKQFF	TGTGCCAGCAGTTACCGCACCGGGACTAGCGGGGGTTTGAAGCAGTTCTTC
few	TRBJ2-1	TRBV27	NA	CASSSRQASYNEQFF	TGTGCCAGCAGTTCTCGACAGGCCAGCTACAATGAGCAGTTCTTC
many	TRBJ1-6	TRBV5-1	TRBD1	CASSLGTGDNSPLHF	TGCGCCAGCAGCTTGGGGACAGGTGATAATTCACCCCTCCACTTT
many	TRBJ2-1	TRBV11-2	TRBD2	CASSSLLAGGSYNEQFF	TGTGCCAGCAGCTCCCTCTTAGCGGGGGGCTCCTACAATGAGCAGTTCTTC
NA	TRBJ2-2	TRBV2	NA	CASSGGRDGELFF	TGTGCCAGCAGTGGGGGCCGGGACGGGGAGCTGTTTTTT
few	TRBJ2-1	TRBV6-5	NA	CASKESSYNEQFF	TGTGCCAGCAAGGAAAGCTCCTACAATGAGCAGTTCTTC
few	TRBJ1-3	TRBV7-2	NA	CASSSRERSGDTIYF	TGTGCCAGCAGCTCCAGGGAAAGGAGCGGTGACACCATATATTTT
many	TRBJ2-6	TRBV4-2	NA	CASSQEDRQPNSGANVLTF	TGTGCCAGCAGCCAAGAGGACAGACAACCCAACTCTGGGGCCAACGTCCTGACTTTC
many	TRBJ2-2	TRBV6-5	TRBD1	CASSYRGPGELFF	TGTGCCAGCAGTTACAGGGGGCCCGGGGAGCTGTTTTTT
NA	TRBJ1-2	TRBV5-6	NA	CASSPTQGRIGGYTF	TGTGCCAGCAGCCCTACTCAGGGGCGGATTGGTGGCTACACCTTC